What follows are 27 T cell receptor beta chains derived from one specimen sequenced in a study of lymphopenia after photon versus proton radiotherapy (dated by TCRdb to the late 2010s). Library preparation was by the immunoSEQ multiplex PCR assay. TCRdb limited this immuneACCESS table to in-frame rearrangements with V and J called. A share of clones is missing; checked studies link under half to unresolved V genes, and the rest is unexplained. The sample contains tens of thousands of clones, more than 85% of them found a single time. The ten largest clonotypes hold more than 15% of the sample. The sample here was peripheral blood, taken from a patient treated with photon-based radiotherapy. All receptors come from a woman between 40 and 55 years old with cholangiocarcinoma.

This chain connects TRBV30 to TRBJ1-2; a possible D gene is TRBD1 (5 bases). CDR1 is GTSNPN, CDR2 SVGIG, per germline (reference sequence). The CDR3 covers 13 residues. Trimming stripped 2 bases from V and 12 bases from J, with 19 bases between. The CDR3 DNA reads TGTGCCTGGAGTTTGAGCGGGAGAACAGGACACACCTTC. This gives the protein CAWSLSGRTGHTF.

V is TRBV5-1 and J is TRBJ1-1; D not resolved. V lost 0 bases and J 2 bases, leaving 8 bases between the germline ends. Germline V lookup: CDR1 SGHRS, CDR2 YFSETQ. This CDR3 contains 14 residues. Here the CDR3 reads CASSLDYVNTEAFF. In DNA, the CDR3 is TGCGCCAGCAGCTTGGATTACGTTAACACTGAAGCTTTCTTT.

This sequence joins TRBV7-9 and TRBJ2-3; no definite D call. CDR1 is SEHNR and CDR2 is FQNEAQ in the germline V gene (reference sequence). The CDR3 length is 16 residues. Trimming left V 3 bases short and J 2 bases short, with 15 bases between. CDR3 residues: CASSLRFGRDTDTQYF. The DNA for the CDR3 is TGTGCCAGCAGCTTGCGTTTTGGCAGAGACACAGATACGCAGTATTTT.

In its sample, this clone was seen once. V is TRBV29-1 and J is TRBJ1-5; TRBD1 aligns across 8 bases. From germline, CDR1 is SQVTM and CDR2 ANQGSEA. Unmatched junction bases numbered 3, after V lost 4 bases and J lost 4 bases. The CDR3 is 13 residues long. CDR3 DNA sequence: TGCAGCGTTGGACAGGGGCGGAATCAGCCCCAGCATTTT. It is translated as CSVGQGRNQPQHF.

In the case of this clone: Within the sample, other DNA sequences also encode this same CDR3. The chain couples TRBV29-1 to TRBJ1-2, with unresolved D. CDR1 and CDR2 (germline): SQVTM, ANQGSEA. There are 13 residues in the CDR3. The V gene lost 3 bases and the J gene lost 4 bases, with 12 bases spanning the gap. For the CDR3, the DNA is TGCAGCGTTGAGAACTCCAGTGGCTATGGCTACACCTTC. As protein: CSVENSSGYGYTF.

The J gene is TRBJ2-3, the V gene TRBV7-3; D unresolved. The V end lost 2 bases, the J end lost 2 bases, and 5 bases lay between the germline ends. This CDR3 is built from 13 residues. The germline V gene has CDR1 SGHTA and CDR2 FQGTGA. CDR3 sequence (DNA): TGTGCCAGCAGCTTAGCCAACACAGATACGCAGTATTTT. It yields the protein CASSLANTDTQYF.

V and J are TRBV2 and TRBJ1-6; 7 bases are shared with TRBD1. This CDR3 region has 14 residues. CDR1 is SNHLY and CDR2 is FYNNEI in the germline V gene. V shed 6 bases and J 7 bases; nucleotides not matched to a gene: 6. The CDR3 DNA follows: TGTGCCAGCAGGGAGGGACAGAGCAATTCACCCCTCCACTTT. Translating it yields CASREGQSNSPLHF.

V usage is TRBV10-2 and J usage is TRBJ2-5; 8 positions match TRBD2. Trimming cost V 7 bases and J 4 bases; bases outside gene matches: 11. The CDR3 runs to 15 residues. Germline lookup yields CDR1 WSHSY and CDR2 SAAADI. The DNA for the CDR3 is TGCGCCAGCAAGGCCAGCGGGAGCTCCCCAGAGACCCAGTACTTC. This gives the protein CASKASGSSPETQYF.

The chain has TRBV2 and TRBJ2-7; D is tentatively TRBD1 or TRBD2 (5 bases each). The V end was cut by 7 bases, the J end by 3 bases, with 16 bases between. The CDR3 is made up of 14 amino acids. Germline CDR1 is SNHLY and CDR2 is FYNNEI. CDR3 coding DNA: TGTGCCAGCAATGCACCGGGACCTTACTACGAGCAGTACTTC. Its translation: CASNAPGPYYEQYF.

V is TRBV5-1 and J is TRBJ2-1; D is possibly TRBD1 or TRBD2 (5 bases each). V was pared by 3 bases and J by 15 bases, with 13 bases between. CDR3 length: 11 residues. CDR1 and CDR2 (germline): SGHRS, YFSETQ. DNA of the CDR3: TGCGCCAGCAGCTCCGGGACGGCCCTGTTCTTC. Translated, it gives CASSSGTALFF.

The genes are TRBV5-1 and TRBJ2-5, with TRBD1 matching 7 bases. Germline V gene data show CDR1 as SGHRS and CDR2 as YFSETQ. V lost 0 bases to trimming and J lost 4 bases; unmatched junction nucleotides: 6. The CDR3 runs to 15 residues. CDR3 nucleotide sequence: TGCGCCAGCAGCTTGGCTGACAGGGAAGGAGAGACCCAGTACTTC. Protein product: CASSLADREGETQYF.

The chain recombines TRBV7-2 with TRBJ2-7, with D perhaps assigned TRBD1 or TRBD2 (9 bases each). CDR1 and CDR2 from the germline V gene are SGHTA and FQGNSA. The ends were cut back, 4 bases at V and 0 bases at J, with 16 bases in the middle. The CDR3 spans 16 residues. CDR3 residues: CASSSRGGQGSYEQYF. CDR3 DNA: TGTGCCAGCAGCTCGCGGGGGGGACAGGGCTCCTACGAGCAGTACTTC.

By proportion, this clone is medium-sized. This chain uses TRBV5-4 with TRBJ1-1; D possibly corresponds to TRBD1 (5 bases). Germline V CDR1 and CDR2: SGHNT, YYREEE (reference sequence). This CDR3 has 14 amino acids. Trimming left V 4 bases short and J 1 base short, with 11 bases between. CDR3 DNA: TGTGCCAGCAGCCCCGGGACGGGGAACACTGAAGCTTTCTTT. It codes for CASSPGTGNTEAFF.

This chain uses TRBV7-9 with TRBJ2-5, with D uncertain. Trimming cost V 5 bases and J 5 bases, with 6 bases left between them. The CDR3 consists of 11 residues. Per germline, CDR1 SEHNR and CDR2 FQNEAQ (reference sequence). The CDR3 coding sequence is TGTGCCAGCAGCCGCGAGGAGACCCAGTACTTC. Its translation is CASSREETQYF.

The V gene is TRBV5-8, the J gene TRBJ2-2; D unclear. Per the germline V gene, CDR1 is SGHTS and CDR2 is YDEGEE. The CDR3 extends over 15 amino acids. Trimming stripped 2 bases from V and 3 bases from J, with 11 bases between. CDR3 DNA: TGTGCCAGCAGCTTAACCGGGCCGTACACCGGGGAGCTGTTTTTT. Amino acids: CASSLTGPYTGELFF.

This chain's CDR3 is CASSMTGGIDTQYF. The DNA of the CDR3 is TGTGCCAGCAGCATGACAGGGGGGATAGATACGCAGTATTTT. The rearrangement links TRBV9 to TRBJ2-3; 9 bases line up with TRBD1. The CDR3 extends over 14 amino acids. Looked up from germline, CDR1 is SGDLS and CDR2 is YYNGEE. Losses at the gene ends were 4 bases for V and 5 bases for J; bases not matched to a gene: 5.

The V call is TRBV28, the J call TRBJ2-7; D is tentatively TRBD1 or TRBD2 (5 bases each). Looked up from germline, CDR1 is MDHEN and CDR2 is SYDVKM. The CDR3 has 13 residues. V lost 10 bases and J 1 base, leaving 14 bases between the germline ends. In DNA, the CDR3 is TGTGCCACCTACTCAGGGAGTTCCTACGAGCAGTACTTC. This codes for CATYSGSSYEQYF.

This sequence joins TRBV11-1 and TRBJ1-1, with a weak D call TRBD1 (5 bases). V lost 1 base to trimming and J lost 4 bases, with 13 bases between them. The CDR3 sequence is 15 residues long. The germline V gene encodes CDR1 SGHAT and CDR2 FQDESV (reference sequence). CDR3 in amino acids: CASSLGGVSLTEAFF. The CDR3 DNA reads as TGTGCCAGCAGCTTAGGAGGGGTGTCTCTCACTGAAGCTTTCTTT.

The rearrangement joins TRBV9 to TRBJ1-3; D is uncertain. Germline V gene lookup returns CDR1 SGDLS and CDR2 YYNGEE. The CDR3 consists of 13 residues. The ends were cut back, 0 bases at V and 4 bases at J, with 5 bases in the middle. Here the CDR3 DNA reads TGTGCCAGCAGCGTAGCCGGAGGAAACACCATATATTTT. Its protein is CASSVAGGNTIYF. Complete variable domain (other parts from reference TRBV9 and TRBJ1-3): DSGVTQTPKHLITATGQRVTLRCSPRSGDLSVYWYQQSLDQGLQFLIQYYNGEERAKGNILERFSAQQFPDLHSELNLSSLELGDSALYFCASSVAGGNTIYFGEGSWLTVV.

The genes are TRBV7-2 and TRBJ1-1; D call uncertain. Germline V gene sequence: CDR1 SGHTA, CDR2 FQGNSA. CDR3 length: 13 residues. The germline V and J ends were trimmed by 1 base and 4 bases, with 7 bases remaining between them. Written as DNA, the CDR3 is TGTGCCAGCAGCTTAGGTGGGGTCACTGAAGCTTTCTTT. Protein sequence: CASSLGGVTEAFF.

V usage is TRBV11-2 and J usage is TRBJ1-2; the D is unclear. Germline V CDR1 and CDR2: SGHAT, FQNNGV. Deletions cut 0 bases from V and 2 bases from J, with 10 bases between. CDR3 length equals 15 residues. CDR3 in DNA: TGTGCCAGCAGCTTAGAGGGTGACGGAAACTATGGCTACACCTTC. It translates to CASSLEGDGNYGYTF.

CDR3 coding DNA: TGTGCCAGCCTGGAGGGACAGGGGGCCGGTGAGCAGTTCTTC. This sequence encodes CASLEGQGAGEQFF. The gene calls are TRBV2 and TRBJ2-1; TRBD1 matches at 12 bases. This CDR3 has 14 residues. V lost 8 bases and J lost 9; bases outside the gene matches: 8. In germline, CDR1 is SNHLY, CDR2 FYNNEI. The complete variable domain, with remaining parts taken from reference TRBV2 and TRBJ2-1, reads EPEVTQTPSHQVTQMGQEVILRCVPISNHLYFYWYRQILGQKVEFLVSFYNNEISEKSEIFDDQFSVERPDGSNFTLKIRSTKLEDSAMYFCASLEGQGAGEQFFGPGTRLTVL.

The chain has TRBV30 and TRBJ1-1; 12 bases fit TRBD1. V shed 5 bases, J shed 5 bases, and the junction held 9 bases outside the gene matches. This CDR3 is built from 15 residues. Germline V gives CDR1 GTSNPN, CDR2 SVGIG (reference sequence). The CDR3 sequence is CAWDPGQGARTEAFF. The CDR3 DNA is TGTGCCTGGGACCCGGGACAGGGGGCGCGGACTGAAGCTTTCTTT.

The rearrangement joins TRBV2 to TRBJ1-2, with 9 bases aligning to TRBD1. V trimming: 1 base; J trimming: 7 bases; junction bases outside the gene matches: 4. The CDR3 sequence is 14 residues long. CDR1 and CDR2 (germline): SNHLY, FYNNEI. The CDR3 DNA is TGTGCCAGCAGTGAAGGGAGGGACAGGGCTGGCTACACCTTC. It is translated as CASSEGRDRAGYTF.

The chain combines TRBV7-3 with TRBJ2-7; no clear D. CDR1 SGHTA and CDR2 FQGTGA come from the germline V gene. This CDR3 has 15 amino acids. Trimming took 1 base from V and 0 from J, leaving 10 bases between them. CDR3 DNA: TGTGCCAGCAGCTTAAACGGTGGGTTCTCCTACGAGCAGTACTTC. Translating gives CASSLNGGFSYEQYF.

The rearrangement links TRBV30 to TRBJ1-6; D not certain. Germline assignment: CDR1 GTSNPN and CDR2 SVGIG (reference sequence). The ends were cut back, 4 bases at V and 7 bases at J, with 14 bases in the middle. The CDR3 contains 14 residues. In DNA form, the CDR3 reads TGTGCCTGGACGGACGGGATGGGGAATTCACCCCTCCACTTT. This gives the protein CAWTDGMGNSPLHF.

This CDR3 reads CASTNRQAYSPLHF. The CDR3, as DNA: TGTGCCAGCACTAATCGACAGGCCTATTCACCCCTCCACTTT. The chain combines TRBV27 with TRBJ1-6, with D possibly TRBD1 on 6 matching bases. Trimming removed 7 bases from V and 8 bases from J, with 15 bases in between. The CDR3 consists of 14 residues. Germline V gives CDR1 MNHEY, CDR2 SMNVEV (reference sequence).